Sequencing of this T cell receptor (beta chain) was carried out in a study of breast tumors, draining lymph nodes, adjacent tissues (dated by TCRdb to 2015 to 2016). Study-wide context: In breast cancer patients, the study compared the TCR beta repertoires of tumor, adjacent nontumor tissue and axillary lymph nodes. In human breast cancer, the study set out to evaluate how tumor, surrounding tissue and draining lymph node repertoires relate to one another and whether T cells may move between these sites. The full study reports these points: The conclusion that tumor T cells originate in lymph nodes was presented as consistent with a hypothesis rather than as directly demonstrated. Tumor T-cell repertoires showed less diversity than lymph node repertoires and more diversity than nontumor tissue repertoires, and tumor T-cell repertoires showed preferential V and J gene usage. The data were considered consistent with the idea that most tumor T cells come from the lymph node and then expand in tumor tissue. Tumor and nontumor tissue repertoires were significantly more similar in luminal-like than in basal-like breast cancer.

The instrument was an Illumina HiSeq 2000. TCR beta chain libraries were generated by multiplex PCR amplification. The amplified TCR beta chain products were analyzed by high-throughput sequencing. TCRdb reprocessing: public reads trimmed at Q25 with fastp, clones called with MiXCR, in-frame beta chains kept. Entries are consolidated by CDR3 protein sequence, retaining the most common genes and DNA. Present in this sample are 100,000 to 150,000 distinct CDR3 sequences, 20% to 25% of which were seen just once. The ten largest make up just over 2.5% of the sample. This clonotype was counted at least ten times. The clone's antigen remains unknown. No much larger clone is present one base from it, and per-base qualities are unavailable. Its CDR3 holds 15 amino acids, cysteine through phenylalanine. Only the CDR3 DNA is retained, 45 bases long and in frame from the first base. From V the trimming removes 2 bases and from J it removes 6 bases, while the gene matches leave 5 bases of the junction unaccounted for. According to the germline V gene, CDR1 reads SGHDT and CDR2 reads YYEEEE.

The lymph node samples were taken from the axillary draining lymph nodes of breast cancer patients. The sample was axillary lymph node tissue. This TCR was sampled from a female donor with breast cancer. Some clones in this sample may be carry-over from other donors' samples. The rearrangement joined TRBV5-6 to TRBJ1-4, with 9 bases matching TRBD1. The DNA reads as follows: TGTGCCAGCAGCTTAATGACAGGGGGGTATGAAAAACTGTTTTTT. It specifies CASSLMTGGYEKLFF.